The 3 T cell receptor beta chains given below trace back to one sample, sequenced in a study of circulating CD8 cells and anti-PD-1 response in melanoma. Each library started from roughly 15 ng of total RNA using the QIAseq Immune Repertoire TCR panel. In TCRdb, the reads were re-called with MiXCR into one record per CDR3 protein. The repertoire has about 1,200 distinct CDR3 sequences, 6.3% of them found once; the top ten carry about 16%. Live CD3+CD8+TCRalphabeta+ cells were sorted into four subsets by PD-1 and/or TIGIT. This sample comprised CD8+ T cells from PBMCs, obtained at baseline or after one month of anti-PD-1 therapy (not recorded which). Receptor source: a human donor with melanoma.

The chain joins TRBV7-3 to TRBJ2-2; TRBD2 might be the D (6 bases). This CDR3 is built from 15 residues. The germline V gene has CDR1 SGHTA and CDR2 FQGTGA. Deletions cut 5 bases from V and 4 bases from J, with 14 bases between. For the CDR3, the DNA is TGTGCCAGCAGCCGGCTAGCGAGAGGCACCGGGGAGCTGTTTTTT. Its protein is CASSRLARGTGELFF. Supplemented by reference TRBV7-3 and TRBJ2-2, the full variable domain reads GAGVSQTPSNKVTEKGKYVELRCDPISGHTALYWYRQSLGQGPEFLIYFQGTGAADDSGLPNDRFFAVRPEGSVSTLKIQRTERGDSAVYLCASSRLARGTGELFFGEGSRLTVL.

By sample fraction, this clonotype is medium-sized. V gene TRBV28 combines with J gene TRBJ2-1; D might be TRBD1 (6 bases). Trimming stripped 7 bases from V and 3 bases from J, with 13 bases between. The CDR3 length is 14 residues. Germline CDR1 and CDR2: MDHEN and SYDVKM. The CDR3 coding sequence is TGTGCCAGCACCGAAGGGACAATCTACAATGAGCAGTTCTTC. Encoded protein: CASTEGTIYNEQFF.

This clonotype is deemed medium-sized (0.01 to 0.1%). The rearrangement links TRBV25-1 to TRBJ2-7, with TRBD1 as a possible D gene (6 bases). Deletions cut 2 bases from V and 3 bases from J, with 11 bases between. The CDR3 sequence is 14 residues long. CDR1 and CDR2 from the germline V gene are MGHDK and SYGVNS. CDR3 residues: CASSERGQSYEQYF. CDR3 nucleotides: TGTGCCAGCAGTGAACGTGGACAGAGCTACGAGCAGTACTTC.